Given below is one T cell receptor (beta chain) in context. No cognate antigen has been identified for it. Qualities for individual bases were not recorded, and no much larger clone is one base off. This sample is drawn from a study of T cell changes during pregnancy in multiple sclerosis (dated by TCRdb to the late 2010s). Notes on the research overall: In women with multiple sclerosis, the researchers looked at how the T cell repertoire shifted as pregnancy progressed.

From a lookup of the germline V gene (reference sequence), CDR1 and CDR2 are SEHNR and FQNEAQ. Relative to germline, V is missing 5 bases and J is missing 0 bases, with 12 bases of the junction outside any gene match. The CDR3, from cysteine to phenylalanine, totals 19 residues. Solely the CDR3 DNA is kept, with 57 bases framed from the first base. Libraries came from the immunoSEQ multiplex PCR assay. The immuneACCESS repertoire file appears here via TCRdb, limited to in-frame rearrangements. These files lack a portion of the clones; in checked studies, under half of the deficit traces to unresolved V genes, and the cause of the others is not known. The sample table contains some 63,000 clones; only one count was recorded for roughly nine tenths of them. Of the sample, just over 0.85% falls within the top ten clones.

Sample: peripheral blood, taken before pregnancy. The rearrangement combines TRBV7-9 with TRBJ2-7; TRBD2 aligns with 14 central bases. The TCR was taken from a female donor with multiple sclerosis, enrolled in a pregnancy study. The sequenced DNA: TGTGCCAGCAGCGGCCCCGGGACTAGCGGGGGAATCAGCTCCTACGAGCAGTACTTC. It encodes CASSGPGTSGGISSYEQYF.